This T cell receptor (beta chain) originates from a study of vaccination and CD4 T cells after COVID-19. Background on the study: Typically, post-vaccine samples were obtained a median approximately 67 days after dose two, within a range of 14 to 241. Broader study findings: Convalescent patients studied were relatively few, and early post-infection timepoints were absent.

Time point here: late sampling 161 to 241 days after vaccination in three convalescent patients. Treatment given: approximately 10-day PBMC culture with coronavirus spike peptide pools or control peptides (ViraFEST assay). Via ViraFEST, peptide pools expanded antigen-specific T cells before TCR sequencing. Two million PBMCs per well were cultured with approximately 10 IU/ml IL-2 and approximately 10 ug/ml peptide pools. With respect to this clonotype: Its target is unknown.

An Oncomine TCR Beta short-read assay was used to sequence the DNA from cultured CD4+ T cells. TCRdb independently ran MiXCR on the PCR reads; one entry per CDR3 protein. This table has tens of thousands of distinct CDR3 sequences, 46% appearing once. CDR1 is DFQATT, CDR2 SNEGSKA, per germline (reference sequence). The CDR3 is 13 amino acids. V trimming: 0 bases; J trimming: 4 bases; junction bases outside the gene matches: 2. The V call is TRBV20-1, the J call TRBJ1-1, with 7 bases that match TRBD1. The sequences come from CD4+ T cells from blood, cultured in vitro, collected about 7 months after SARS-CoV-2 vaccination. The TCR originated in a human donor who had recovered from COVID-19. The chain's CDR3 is CSAREQGGTEAFF. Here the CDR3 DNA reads TGCAGTGCTAGAGAGCAGGGGGGCACTGAAGCTTTCTTT.